The 27 T cell receptor beta chains presented below share a single source sample, sequenced in a study of molecular identifiers for immune sequencing clone quantification. MiXCR was run by TCRdb on the PCR reads, yielding one entry per CDR3 protein. The sample shows about 640,000 distinct CDR3 sequences, 15% to 20% of them seen only once. Sequenced input: naive CD8+ T cells from blood, with Jurkat cell RNA spiked in. The subset is: FACS-sorted CD8+CD4-CCR7+CD45RA+ naive T cells. The receptors here all came from a human donor in good health. Some libraries in this study had Jurkat cell RNA spiked in.

This clonotype occurred many times. The chain recombines TRBV18 with TRBJ1-1; 12 bases agree with TRBD1. Germline CDR1 is KGHSH and CDR2 is LQKENI. Trimming removed 3 bases from V and 4 bases from J; junction bases left unmatched: 9. There are 17 residues in the CDR3. CDR3 sequence: CASSPEGTGGAFTEAFF. CDR3 coding DNA: TGTGCCAGCTCACCTGAAGGGACAGGGGGCGCGTTCACTGAAGCTTTCTTT.

The rearrangement links TRBV24-1 to TRBJ2-2; D is unresolved. In germline, CDR1 is KGHDR, CDR2 SFDVKD. The CDR3 sequence is 17 residues long. The V gene lost 3 bases and the J gene lost 2 bases, with 15 bases spanning the gap. In DNA form, the CDR3 reads TGTGCCACCAGTGATCGGCGTGTAACCCAAAACACCGGGGAGCTGTTTTTT. This translates into CATSDRRVTQNTGELFF.

The sample holds many counts of this clonotype. The chain employs TRBV5-4 and TRBJ2-5; D not certain. This CDR3 has 11 amino acids. Trimming took 3 bases from V and 5 from J, leaving 5 bases between them. Germline V gene sequence: CDR1 SGHNT, CDR2 YYREEE (reference sequence). The CDR3 nucleotides read TGTGCCAGCAGCTCGCGTGAGACCCAGTACTTC. Translated: CASSSRETQYF.

This clonotype has ten or more counts. This sequence joins TRBV7-9 and TRBJ1-3; D not resolved. The CDR3 loop spans 16 amino acids. Trimming removed 3 bases at V and 2 bases at J, with 14 bases between. Germline assignment: CDR1 SEHNR and CDR2 FQNEAQ (reference sequence). The CDR3 here is CASSFLDHTAGNTIYF. In nucleotides, the CDR3 is TGTGCCAGCAGCTTTTTGGACCACACGGCTGGAAACACCATATATTTT.

This clonotype was found many times. The rearrangement links TRBV30 to TRBJ2-7, with no clear D. Germline lookup yields CDR1 GTSNPN and CDR2 SVGIG (reference sequence). This CDR3 region has 13 residues. The V and J ends lost 0 bases and 0 bases respectively, with 6 bases between them. The CDR3 protein is CAWSVRVSYEQYF. The CDR3 DNA follows: TGTGCCTGGAGTGTCCGCGTCTCCTACGAGCAGTACTTC. The full variable domain, in which reference TRBV30 and TRBJ2-7 provide the parts outside the CDR3, is SQTIHQWPATLVQPVGSPLSLECTVEGTSNPNLYWYRQAAGRGLQLLFYSVGIGQISSEVPQNLSASRPQDRQFILSSKKLLLSDSGFYLCAWSVRVSYEQYFGPGTRLTVT.

V gene TRBV12-3 or TRBV12-4 combines with J gene TRBJ2-7, with 7 nucleotides matching TRBD1. The CDR3 length is 13 residues. After removal of 6 bases from V and 5 bases from J, the junction contained 7 bases not matched to a gene. CDR3: CASSTDRSHEQYF. CDR3 sequence (DNA): TGTGCCAGCAGCACGGACAGGTCCCACGAGCAGTACTTC.

Concerning this clonotype: The junction does not match germline at one end; this may be a read error. The chain has TRBV2 and TRBJ1-4, with 7 bases aligning to TRBD1. Germline lookup yields CDR1 SNHLY and CDR2 FYNNEI. This CDR3 has 15 amino acids. CDR3 loop: CASSMGGTVNEKLSF. Here the CDR3 DNA reads TGTGCCAGCTCAATGGGGGGGACAGTTAATGAAAAACTGTCTTTT.

As concerns this clonotype: This may be a read error: a much more frequent sequence differs by one nucleotide. The V and J genes are TRBV6-1 and TRBJ1-2; TRBD1 matches 10 bases. This CDR3 region has 14 residues. CDR1 and CDR2 from the germline V gene are MNHNS and SASEGT. V trimming: 6 bases; J trimming: 4 bases; junction bases outside the gene matches: 5. The CDR3 region has the DNA TGTGCCAGCAGATGGGACAGGGGAACCTATGGCTACACCTTC. This encodes CASRWDRGTYGYTF.

This clonotype was seen ten or more times. In DNA, the CDR3 is TGTGCCAGCAGCGTGCGGACAGGGAAGGGGCCCCCCGGCACAGATACGCAGTATTTT. It codes for CASSVRTGKGPPGTDTQYF. The chain links TRBV9 to TRBJ2-3, with 8 bases fitting TRBD1. Germline loops: CDR1 SGDLS, CDR2 YYNGEE. The CDR3 consists of 19 residues. V trimming: 2 bases; J trimming: 1 base; junction bases outside the gene matches: 15. The entire variable domain, with the rest obtained from reference TRBV9 and TRBJ2-3, is as follows: DSGVTQTPKHLITATGQRVTLRCSPRSGDLSVYWYQQSLDQGLQFLIQYYNGEERAKGNILERFSAQQFPDLHSELNLSSLELGDSALYFCASSVRTGKGPPGTDTQYFGPGTRLTVL.

Only one count was recorded for this clonotype. A read error may be the cause here, since a much bigger clone is one base away. The V gene is TRBV6-5, the J gene TRBJ2-3; D may be TRBD1 (5 bases). The CDR3 sequence is 17 residues long. Germline assignment: CDR1 MNHEY and CDR2 SVGAGI. CDR3: CASSYSLVSGKTDTQCF. The DNA for the CDR3 is TGTGCCAGCAGTTACTCTTTAGTATCTGGGAAGACAGATACGCAGTGTTTT.

This clonotype was counted at least ten times. V usage is TRBV11-2 and J usage is TRBJ2-3; 8 nucleotides align to TRBD1. V lost 3 bases and J lost 1; bases outside the gene matches: 6. This CDR3 has 16 amino acids. Germline-derived CDR1 and CDR2 are SGHAT and FQNNGV. The CDR3 coding sequence is TGTGCCAGCAGCTTGACTCCGGGACAGGGCACAGATACGCAGTATTTT. Encoded protein: CASSLTPGQGTDTQYF.

This sequence joins TRBV27 and TRBJ2-7; weak D call: TRBD1 (6 bases). V was cut by 6 bases and J by 2 bases, with 20 bases left in between. CDR3 size: 16 residues. Germline assignment: CDR1 MNHEY and CDR2 SMNVEV (reference sequence). The CDR3 nucleotides read TGTGCCAGCAGCCCTTTGGGCGGTCAGGGGACCTACGAGCAGTACTTC. Translation: CASSPLGGQGTYEQYF.

This rearrangement joins TRBV9 to TRBJ2-7; D remains ambiguous. The CDR3 loop spans 13 amino acids. V was trimmed by 0 bases and J by 4 bases, leaving 8 bases between them. Germline assignment: CDR1 SGDLS and CDR2 YYNGEE. DNA of the CDR3: TGTGCCAGCAGCGTAGAACCGCTTTACGAGCAGTACTTC. Encoded protein: CASSVEPLYEQYF.

Comments on this clonotype: This may be a read error, as it is one base from a much larger clone. This chain joins TRBV27 and TRBJ1-1; D not resolved. The CDR3 spans 16 residues. V lost 2 bases and J 3 bases, leaving 16 bases between the germline ends. CDR1 and CDR2 from the germline V gene are MNHEY and SMNVEV (reference sequence). CDR3 in DNA: TGTGCCAGCAGTTTAAATGGCCTCAGGTCTGACACTGAAGCTTTCTTT. It yields the protein CASSLNGLRSDTEAFF.

This rearrangement joins TRBV20-1 to TRBJ2-2; D might be TRBD1 (5 bases). The CDR3 runs to 16 residues. V was pared by 1 base and J by 3 bases, with 15 bases between. Germline CDR1 and CDR2: DFQATT and SNEGSKA (reference sequence). The CDR3 nucleotides read TGCAGTGCTAGAGTAGGGGAAAAGCAGTACACCGGGGAGCTGTTTTTT. Translating it yields CSARVGEKQYTGELFF.

This clonotype was seen repeatedly, ten times or more. This sequence joins TRBV7-6 and TRBJ2-3, with 13 bases aligning to TRBD2. The CDR3 runs to 16 residues. The trim removed 4 bases at V and 4 bases at J, leaving 5 bases unmatched. Germline V gives CDR1 SGHVS, CDR2 FNYEAQ. CDR3 protein: CASSSTSGRNPDTQYF. CDR3 DNA sequence: TGTGCCAGCAGCTCGACTAGCGGGAGGAATCCAGATACGCAGTATTTT.

This chain joins TRBV12-3 or TRBV12-4 and TRBJ2-3; tentatively, D is TRBD2 (6 bases). V shed 6 bases and J shed 3 bases, with 16 bases lying between them. The CDR3 is made up of 15 amino acids. In DNA form, the CDR3 reads TGTGCCAGCAGCGGAGAGCGGGCGCCAACAGATACGCAGTATTTT. Translated, it gives CASSGERAPTDTQYF.

With respect to this clonotype: A much larger clone differs by one base, so this may be a read error. The genes are TRBV12-3 or TRBV12-4 and TRBJ1-1; TRBD1 aligns across 8 bases. The CDR3 is 14 amino acids. V trimming: 6 bases; J trimming: 8 bases; junction bases outside the gene matches: 11. Here the CDR3 DNA reads TGTGCCAGCAGGTTGATAATCCGGGACAGGGAAGCTTTCTTT. Its translation: CASRLIIRDREAFF.

This clonotype showed up many times. The rearrangement uses TRBV5-4 and TRBJ2-3; TRBD1 might be the D (6 bases). The CDR3 covers 18 residues. Germline CDR1 is SGHNT and CDR2 is YYREEE (reference sequence). V was pared by 0 bases and J by 7 bases, with 24 bases between. In DNA, the CDR3 is TGTGCCAGCAGCTTGGAAGGACAGTTATCACCGATACCTAATACGCAGTATTTT. Translation gives CASSLEGQLSPIPNTQYF.

There are many counts of this clonotype. V and J are TRBV27 and TRBJ1-6; D is undetermined. The CDR3 has 13 residues. Germline V gene lookup returns CDR1 MNHEY and CDR2 SMNVEV (reference sequence). The V and J ends lost 2 bases and 10 bases respectively, with 9 bases between them. CDR3 residues: CASSLLGASPLHF. DNA of the CDR3: TGTGCCAGCAGTTTACTGGGAGCCTCACCCCTCCACTTT.

To note about this clonotype: This could be a read error, since a much larger clone is one nucleotide away. V and J are TRBV5-6 and TRBJ1-1, with no clear D. The germline CDR1 and CDR2 sequences are SGHDT and YYEEEE. CDR3 length: 14 residues. This chain's CDR3 is CASMLTWTNTEASF. CDR3 nucleotides: TGTGCCAGCATGCTAACCTGGACGAACACTGAAGCTTCCTTT.

This clonotype was counted many times. The V and J genes are TRBV4-2 and TRBJ1-5; 9 nucleotides agree with TRBD1. CDR1 LGHNA and CDR2 YNFKEQ come from the germline V gene. The CDR3 sequence is 17 residues long. With V trimmed by 1 base and J by 2 bases, 6 bases remained unmatched. The chain's CDR3 is CASSQVGDRAGNQPQHF. CDR3 nucleotides: TGTGCCAGCAGCCAAGTAGGGGACAGGGCGGGCAATCAGCCCCAGCATTTT.

This clonotype was picked up one time. The chain couples TRBV2 to TRBJ1-1; D unclear. Germline values: CDR1 SNHLY, CDR2 FYNNEI. V lost 4 bases, J lost 3 bases, and 9 bases lay in between. The CDR3 runs to 13 residues. CDR3 protein: CASSATADTEAFF. The CDR3 bases are TGTGCCAGCAGTGCAACAGCAGACACTGAAGCTTTCTTT.

This clonotype was observed many times. V gene TRBV9 combines with J gene TRBJ2-7; 8 bases fit TRBD2. The CDR3 is 15 amino acids. V trimming: 4 bases; J trimming: 0 bases; junction bases outside the gene matches: 6. Germline assignment: CDR1 SGDLS and CDR2 YYNGEE. The CDR3 protein is CASSPTSALSYEQYF. The CDR3 DNA reads as TGTGCCAGCAGCCCGACTAGCGCGCTCTCCTACGAGCAGTACTTC.

The V gene is TRBV6-1, the J gene TRBJ2-7, with TRBD2 identical over 14 bases. This CDR3 contains 13 residues. The germline V gene has CDR1 MNHNS and CDR2 SASEGT. J lost 6 bases, V lost 10 bases, and 5 bases had no gene match. The CDR3 loop is CATGLAGAFEQYF. The CDR3 DNA is TGTGCCACGGGACTAGCGGGAGCCTTCGAGCAGTACTTC.

V is TRBV7-9 and J is TRBJ2-2, with unresolved D. This CDR3 is 13 amino acids long. The germline gives CDR1 SEHNR, CDR2 FQNEAQ (reference sequence). Trimming took 3 bases from V and 7 from J, leaving 9 bases between them. The CDR3 DNA sequence: TGTGCCAGCAGCTTTAAGGCTGGCGGGGAGCTGTTTTTT. It yields the protein CASSFKAGGELFF.

The chain carries TRBV16 and TRBJ1-1, with no clear D. The V gene lost 1 base and the J gene lost 1 base, with 7 bases spanning the gap. The CDR3 extends over 14 amino acids. The germline gives CDR1 KGHSY, CDR2 FQNENV. The CDR3 DNA sequence: TGTGCCAGCAGCCAATTTCGCGCGAACACTGAAGCTTTCTTT. It codes for CASSQFRANTEAFF.